These 28 T cell receptor beta chains came from one sample sequenced in a study of CD8 T cells in Susac syndrome. A quantity of about 0.5 to 1 ug RNA underwent reverse transcription using random hexamers. MiXCR, run by TCRdb on the immunoSEQ multiplex PCR reads, gives a single entry per CDR3 protein. Of about 130,000 distinct CDR3 sequences in the sample, about 95% were seen once. Sequencing used CD8+ T cells from PBMCs. These receptor sequences come from a human donor with Susac syndrome.

This chain joins TRBV19 and TRBJ1-2; TRBD1 might be the D (6 bases). In germline, CDR1 is LNHDA, CDR2 SQIVND (reference sequence). V dropped 3 bases and J dropped 0 bases, with 11 bases sitting between them. The CDR3 runs 15 residues. The CDR3 reads CASSIGTPTNYGYTF. CDR3 in DNA: TGTGCCAGTAGTATTGGGACACCCACTAACTATGGCTACACCTTC.

The chain uses TRBV30 and TRBJ1-2; 7 nucleotides match TRBD1. Germline V gives CDR1 GTSNPN, CDR2 SVGIG (reference sequence). V shed 0 bases, J shed 5 bases, and the junction held 9 bases outside the gene matches. This CDR3 has 15 residues. CDR3 in DNA: TGTGCCTGGAGTGTTGGTACAGGGGATCGTTATGGCTACACCTTC. Translating it yields CAWSVGTGDRYGYTF.

The J gene is TRBJ1-1, the V gene TRBV5-1, with D tentatively TRBD1 (5 bases). CDR3 size: 15 residues. CDR1 and CDR2 (germline): SGHRS, YFSETQ. Between the trimmed V and J ends, which lost 4 bases and 2 bases, there was a span of 15 bases. DNA for the CDR3: TGCGCCAGCAGCCGAAAGGGAGGGGACAACACTGAAGCTTTCTTT. Its protein is CASSRKGGDNTEAFF.

The chain joins TRBV14 to TRBJ2-1; TRBD2 is a possible D gene (6 bases). The CDR3 extends over 15 amino acids. The V gene lost 6 bases and the J gene lost 0 bases, with 12 bases spanning the gap. Germline assignment: CDR1 SGHDN and CDR2 FVKESK. The CDR3 reads CASRPSASSYNEQFF. CDR3 DNA sequence: TGTGCCAGCAGACCTAGCGCTAGCTCCTACAATGAGCAGTTCTTC.

DNA for the CDR3: TGTGCCAGCAGTCTTACAGACGGACTAGCGGTGACATCGGGGACCCAGTACTTC. Translated, it gives CASSLTDGLAVTSGTQYF. The chain joins TRBV27 to TRBJ2-5; TRBD2 aligns across 10 bases. The CDR3 totals 18 residues. After removal of 5 bases from V and 7 bases from J, the junction contained 19 bases not matched to a gene. CDR1 MNHEY and CDR2 SMNVEV come from the germline V gene (reference sequence).

The CDR3 DNA reads as TGTGCCATCAGGGTAGCGTCTCGAGAGCAGTACTTC. This translates into CAIRVASREQYF. This chain connects TRBV10-3 to TRBJ2-7, with D possibly matching TRBD2 (5 bases). The CDR3 has 12 residues. Germline assignment: CDR1 ENHRY and CDR2 SYGVKD. The germline V and J ends were trimmed by 6 bases and 7 bases, with 13 bases remaining between them.

The chain links TRBV6-2 or TRBV6-3 to TRBJ2-7; D is undetermined. CDR1 is MNHEY and CDR2 is SVGEGT in the germline V gene. V lost 0 bases to trimming and J lost 3 bases, with 15 bases between them. The CDR3 sequence is 16 residues long. DNA for the CDR3: TGTGCCAGCAGTTACTCAAGGGTCCTGAGGATCTACGAGCAGTACTTC. Its protein product is CASSYSRVLRIYEQYF.

The V call is TRBV6-2 or TRBV6-3, the J call TRBJ2-1; possible D gene TRBD1, 5 bases. V was cut by 3 bases and J by 7 bases, with 10 bases left in between. The V gene's germline CDR1 is MNHEY and CDR2 SVGEGT. The CDR3 is 13 residues long. CDR3 protein: CASSYGAANEQFF. Here the CDR3 DNA reads TGTGCCAGCAGTTATGGGGCGGCTAATGAGCAGTTCTTC.

V and J are TRBV5-4 and TRBJ1-1; D unclear. CDR3 size: 15 residues. The germline V and J ends were trimmed by 0 bases and 0 bases, with 9 bases remaining between them. Germline V gene data show CDR1 as SGHNT and CDR2 as YYREEE (reference sequence). The CDR3: CASSLEAGMNTEAFF. CDR3 coding DNA: TGTGCCAGCAGCTTGGAGGCAGGCATGAACACTGAAGCTTTCTTT.

The V and J genes are TRBV19 and TRBJ2-3, with D perhaps matching TRBD1 (6 bases). This CDR3 has 16 amino acids. Germline CDR1 and CDR2: LNHDA and SQIVND (reference sequence). V lost 6 bases and J lost 4, with 20 bases in between. CDR3 DNA sequence: TGTGCCAGTAGCAACAGGGCCTCAACCTACCCAGATACGCAGTATTTT. Its protein product is CASSNRASTYPDTQYF. Using reference TRBV19 and TRBJ2-3 for the parts outside the CDR3, the full variable domain is DGGITQSPKYLFRKEGQNVTLSCEQNLNHDAMYWYRQDPGQGLRLIYYSQIVNDFQKGDIAEGYSVSREKKESFPLTVTSAQKNPTAFYLCASSNRASTYPDTQYFGPGTRLTVL.

CDR3 DNA: TGTGCCAGCAGCTTCGGCAGTGGGTCACCCCTCCACTTT. It is translated as CASSFGSGSPLHF. This rearrangement joins TRBV7-3 to TRBJ1-6; D gene unclear. The V gene lost 3 bases and the J gene lost 10 bases, with 10 bases spanning the gap. Germline loops: CDR1 SGHTA, CDR2 FQGTGA. The CDR3 is 13 residues long.

The gene calls are TRBV7-9 and TRBJ1-4, with 10 bases fitting TRBD1. Germline CDR1 reads SEHNR; CDR2 reads FQNEAQ (reference sequence). The CDR3 runs 15 residues. J gave up 6 bases and V 1 base, and 2 bases lay outside the gene matches. The CDR3: CASSLGQGAYEKLFF. In nucleotides, the CDR3 is TGTGCCAGCAGCTTAGGACAGGGGGCGTATGAAAAACTGTTTTTT.

The chain has TRBV27 and TRBJ1-1, with a possible D match to TRBD1 (5 bases). Trimming left V 4 bases short and J 10 bases short, with 10 bases between. The CDR3 contains 11 residues. Germline V gene data show CDR1 as MNHEY and CDR2 as SMNVEV (reference sequence). In nucleotides, the CDR3 is TGTGCCAGCAGTTCCGGGAGGGGAGCTTTCTTT. Amino acid sequence: CASSSGRGAFF.

The J gene is TRBJ2-7, the V gene TRBV20-1, with 11 positions matching TRBD1. The CDR3 runs to 12 residues. V shed 6 bases, J shed 4 bases, and the junction held 2 bases outside the gene matches. The germline V gene encodes CDR1 DFQATT and CDR2 SNEGSKA (reference sequence). CDR3 DNA sequence: TGCAGTGCGGACAGGGGGCTGTACGAGCAGTACTTC. Amino acid sequence: CSADRGLYEQYF.

In this sample, this clonotype turned up once. The genes are TRBV6-2 or TRBV6-3 and TRBJ2-6; no clear D. The V end was cut by 0 bases, the J end by 2 bases, with 2 bases between. Germline CDR1 and CDR2: MNHEY and SVGEGT. CDR3 length equals 14 residues. The CDR3 nucleotides are TGTGCCAGCAGTTACTCGACTGGGGCCAACGTCCTGACTTTC. Amino acid sequence: CASSYSTGANVLTF.

V is TRBV4-1 and J is TRBJ2-7; no reliable D call. Germline CDR1 is MGHRA and CDR2 is YSYEKL. Trimming pared 7 bases from V and 2 bases from J, leaving 6 bases between. CDR3 length: 11 residues. The CDR3 protein is CASKAAYEQYF. The CDR3 nucleotides read TGCGCCAGCAAGGCAGCCTACGAGCAGTACTTC.

The V and J genes are TRBV4-1 and TRBJ1-5; D possibly corresponds to TRBD1 (5 bases). Per the germline V gene, CDR1 is MGHRA and CDR2 is YSYEKL. The CDR3 is 16 residues long. The germline V and J ends were trimmed by 0 bases and 2 bases, with 11 bases remaining between them. The CDR3 nucleotides read TGCGCCAGCAGCCAAGATGACACCAGGGGCAATCAGCCCCAGCATTTT. Translation gives CASSQDDTRGNQPQHF.

J is TRBJ1-1 and V is TRBV15; the D is unclear. The germline V gene encodes CDR1 LNHNV and CDR2 YYDKDF (reference sequence). There are 13 residues in the CDR3. Trimming took 9 bases from V and 0 from J, leaving 11 bases between them. This CDR3 reads CATGPKLNTEAFF. The DNA of the CDR3 is TGTGCCACAGGACCTAAGCTGAACACTGAAGCTTTCTTT.

V and J are TRBV12-3 or TRBV12-4 and TRBJ2-3; D not certain. The CDR3 extends over 14 amino acids. With 7 bases removed from V and 2 bases from J, the gap between germline ends came to 13 bases. As DNA, the CDR3 is TGTGCCAGCACCTCCGGACCTGACACAGATACGCAGTATTTT. This gives the protein CASTSGPDTDTQYF.

The rearrangement links TRBV7-6 to TRBJ1-5; D remains ambiguous. The CDR3 has 13 residues. Trimming took off 3 bases at V and 7 bases at J, with 10 bases between the two ends. Germline V lookup: CDR1 SGHVS, CDR2 FNYEAQ. The DNA of the CDR3 is TGTGCCAGCAGCTTGTCCGGGGTACAGCCCCAGCATTTT. Translating gives CASSLSGVQPQHF.

J is TRBJ2-1 and V is TRBV19, with 9 bases that match TRBD2. CDR1 is LNHDA and CDR2 is SQIVND in the germline V gene (reference sequence). The CDR3 loop spans 16 amino acids. V dropped 6 bases and J dropped 3; count of bases not matched to a gene: 9. DNA for the CDR3: TGTGCCAGTAGCGCTAGCGGGACTGACTACTACAATGAGCAGTTCTTC. Encoded protein: CASSASGTDYYNEQFF.

Only one count was recorded for this clonotype. This chain links TRBV7-3 with TRBJ1-1, with D possibly matching TRBD1 (5 bases). Looked up from germline, CDR1 is SGHTA and CDR2 is FQGTGA. Trimming took 11 bases from V and 4 from J, leaving 14 bases between them. CDR3 length: 12 residues. The CDR3 DNA is TGTGCCCGCTTATTAGGGGTCACTGAAGCTTTCTTT. Its translation is CARLLGVTEAFF. Using reference TRBV7-3 and TRBJ1-1 for the parts outside the CDR3, the full variable domain is GAGVSQTPSNKVTEKGKYVELRCDPISGHTALYWYRQSLGQGPEFLIYFQGTGAADDSGLPNDRFFAVRPEGSVSTLKIQRTERGDSAVYLCARLLGVTEAFFGQGTRLTVV.

This chain joins TRBV9 and TRBJ2-3, with 7 bases matching TRBD2. V shed 0 bases and J 0 bases; nucleotides not matched to a gene: 1. Per the germline V gene, CDR1 is SGDLS and CDR2 is YYNGEE. The CDR3 runs 15 residues. The DNA for the CDR3 is TGTGCCAGCAGCGTAGGTAGCGGGAGCACAGATACGCAGTATTTT. Translation gives CASSVGSGSTDTQYF. The whole variable domain, remainder taken from reference TRBV9 and TRBJ2-3, is DSGVTQTPKHLITATGQRVTLRCSPRSGDLSVYWYQQSLDQGLQFLIQYYNGEERAKGNILERFSAQQFPDLHSELNLSSLELGDSALYFCASSVGSGSTDTQYFGPGTRLTVL.

J is TRBJ2-3 and V is TRBV28, with 10 bases aligning to TRBD2. With V trimmed by 1 base and J by 2 bases, 9 bases remained unmatched. CDR1 is MDHEN, CDR2 SYDVKM, per germline. The CDR3 loop spans 18 amino acids. The CDR3 is CASSLLILAGEVTDTQYF. CDR3 nucleotides: TGTGCCAGCAGTTTATTGATTCTAGCGGGGGAAGTCACAGATACGCAGTATTTT.

V is TRBV12-3 or TRBV12-4 and J is TRBJ2-1; 10 bases map to TRBD1. V was pared by 0 bases and J by 6 bases, with 8 bases of the junction left unmatched. This CDR3 is 17 amino acids long. The CDR3 reads CASSLARDRGRSNEQFF. CDR3 DNA: TGTGCCAGCAGTTTAGCGCGCGACAGGGGGCGTAGCAATGAGCAGTTCTTC.

V is TRBV13 and J is TRBJ1-1; the match to TRBD1 covers 7 bases. Unmatched junction bases numbered 7, after V lost 5 bases and J lost 4 bases. The germline V gene has CDR1 PRHDT and CDR2 FYEKMQ (reference sequence). The CDR3 length is 14 residues. CDR3 sequence reads: CASSPQGVSTEAFF. The CDR3 bases are TGTGCCAGCAGCCCCCAGGGGGTGAGCACTGAAGCTTTCTTT.

This chain joins TRBV5-6 and TRBJ1-1; a weak D match, TRBD1 (5 bases). V was cut by 4 bases and J by 2 bases, with 12 bases left in between. This CDR3 comprises 14 residues. Looked up from germline, CDR1 is SGHDT and CDR2 is YYEEEE. CDR3: CASSGRDGNTEAFF. The CDR3 DNA reads TGTGCCAGCAGCGGAAGGGACGGCAACACTGAAGCTTTCTTT.

The chain carries TRBV30 and TRBJ1-5; D is perhaps TRBD1 (5 bases). Trimming pared 4 bases from V and 1 base from J, leaving 8 bases between. This CDR3 has 13 amino acids. The germline V gene has CDR1 GTSNPN and CDR2 SVGIG (reference sequence). The CDR3 region is CAWNQGSNQPQHF. In DNA, the CDR3 is TGTGCCTGGAACCAGGGCAGCAATCAGCCCCAGCATTTT.